The 7 T cell receptor beta chains below all came from one sample that was sequenced in a study of shared clonotypes between healthy human individuals. Repertoires were generated with immunoSEQ multiplex PCR, while TCRdb's copy carries only in-frame clones and drops some. The sample lists hundreds of thousands of clones; more than 85% were seen once. The naive CD8 fraction comprised CD45RO-negative cells positively selected for CCR7 and excluded terminally differentiated effector memory CD45RA+ cells. The source material was naive CD8+ T cells sorted from blood. The receptor set was obtained from a man in his thirties or forties in good health.

Here the CDR3 DNA reads TGCGCCAGCAGCCCTCAGGGTAGTGAGCAGTTCTTC. Its protein is CASSPQGSEQFF. V and J are TRBV5-1 and TRBJ2-1, with a tentative D call TRBD1 (5 bases). The germline gives CDR1 SGHRS, CDR2 YFSETQ. V was cut by 4 bases and J by 9 bases, with 11 bases left in between. The CDR3 is 12 residues long.

As regards this clone: The junction shows a germline mismatch at one end, possibly a read error. The gene calls are TRBV11-2 and TRBJ2-1; TRBD2 is a possible D gene (5 bases). The CDR3 is 14 amino acids. The germline V gene has CDR1 SGHAT and CDR2 FQNNGV. The CDR3 nucleotides are TGTGCCAGCAGCATAGACGAGGGCTACAATGAGCAGTTCTTC. This encodes CASSIDEGYNEQFF.

The V call is TRBV7-9, the J call TRBJ2-1; perhaps D is TRBD1 or TRBD2 (5 bases each). CDR1 and CDR2 (germline): SEHNR, FQNEAQ (reference sequence). V was cut by 1 base and J by 5 bases, with 21 bases left in between. The CDR3 extends over 18 amino acids. As DNA, the CDR3 is TGTGCCAGCAGCTTAGTTGGGAGTATCCGTATCAGGGACAATGAGCAGTTCTTC. Amino acid sequence: CASSLVGSIRIRDNEQFF.

J is TRBJ2-1 and V is TRBV29-1, with 12 bases that match TRBD2. J lost 6 bases, V lost 4 bases, and 4 bases had no gene match. The CDR3 sequence is 14 residues long. Germline V CDR1 and CDR2: SQVTM, ANQGSEA. In DNA form, the CDR3 reads TGCAGCGTTGTTGCTAGCGGGAGGGTCAATGAGCAGTTCTTC. It is translated as CSVVASGRVNEQFF.

This clone has more than one count but fewer than ten. This chain connects TRBV5-1 to TRBJ1-2; 10 bases match TRBD1. V lost 4 bases, J lost 4 bases, and 1 base stayed unmatched. Germline values: CDR1 SGHRS, CDR2 YFSETQ. The CDR3 loop spans 13 amino acids. The DNA of the CDR3 is TGCGCCAGCAGCGGGACAGGGGTCTATGGCTACACCTTC. This encodes CASSGTGVYGYTF.

This clone was observed a handful of times. The V and J genes are TRBV6-6 and TRBJ2-7, with 8 bases aligning to TRBD1. Germline loops: CDR1 MNHNY, CDR2 SVGAGI (reference sequence). V dropped 6 bases and J dropped 2; count of bases not matched to a gene: 6. The CDR3 has 14 residues. The CDR3 spells CASRDRDAAYEQYF. DNA of the CDR3: TGTGCCAGCAGGGACAGGGACGCTGCCTACGAGCAGTACTTC.

The chain links TRBV6-1 to TRBJ2-5; 7 bases are a match to TRBD2. The CDR3 contains 14 residues. Germline V gene lookup returns CDR1 MNHNS and CDR2 SASEGT. The V and J ends lost 1 base and 4 bases, in that order; junction bases with no gene match: 3. As DNA, the CDR3 is TGTGCCAGCAGTGAAGTATGGGAGGGAGAGACCCAGTACTTC. Amino acid sequence: CASSEVWEGETQYF.